Described below is a single T cell receptor beta chain sequence and its context. The antigen remains unidentified. The libraries were made with immunoSEQ version 4 in survey mode. The method was immunoSEQ multiplex PCR; TCRdb's version includes in-frame clones alone and lacks a portion of them. The data contain over 25,000 clones, 82% of them singletons. These data are taken from a study of persistence of HIV-infected CD4 T cells. There are 14 residues in the CDR3. Per germline, CDR1 SNHLY and CDR2 FYNNEI. The germline V and J ends were trimmed by 8 bases and 4 bases, with 14 bases remaining between them. Lysates of CMV-infected fibroblasts at roughly 10 ug/mL stimulated these cells. Sorted nonresponding memory CD4+ T cells were CD40L-negative, CD69-negative, CD45RO-high. PBMCs were depleted of CD8+ T cells before stimulation.

The sequence came from an adult man with HIV who was CMV-seropositive. The J gene is TRBJ2-2, the V gene TRBV2; either TRBD1 or TRBD2 may fit D (5 bases each). The material was CD4+ T cells sorted from PBMCs after roughly 17-hour stimulation, obtained from a patient who received antiretroviral therapy. The chain's CDR3 is CASSGTWITGELFF. CDR3 coding DNA: TGTGCCAGCTCCGGGACCTGGATCACCGGGGAGCTGTTTTTT.